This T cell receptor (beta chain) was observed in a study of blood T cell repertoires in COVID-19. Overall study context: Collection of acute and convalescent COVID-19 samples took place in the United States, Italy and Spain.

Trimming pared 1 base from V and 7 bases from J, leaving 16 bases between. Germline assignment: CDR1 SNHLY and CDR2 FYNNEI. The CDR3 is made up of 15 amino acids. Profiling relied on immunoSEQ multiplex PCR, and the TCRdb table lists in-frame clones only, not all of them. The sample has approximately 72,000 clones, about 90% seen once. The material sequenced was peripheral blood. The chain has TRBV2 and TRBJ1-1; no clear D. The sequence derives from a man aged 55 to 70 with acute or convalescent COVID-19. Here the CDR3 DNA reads TGTGCCAGCAGTGAAGTCTCCTTTCAAACTGATGAAGCTTTCTTT. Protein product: CASSEVSFQTDEAFF.